The next 14 T cell receptor beta chains were all read from a single sample in a study of T cell changes during pregnancy in multiple sclerosis. Using immunoSEQ multiplex PCR, the repertoire was profiled, and TCRdb retains in-frame clones only, with some absent. The sample shows tens of thousands of clones, approximately 92% of them seen only once. The sequenced sample was CD4+ T cells from peripheral blood mononuclear cells, obtained in the third trimester of pregnancy. Receptors originate from a female donor with multiple sclerosis, enrolled in a pregnancy study.

The rearrangement uses TRBV7-6 and TRBJ2-7, with 8 positions matching TRBD1. The V segment lost 2 bases and the J segment 3 bases; nucleotides outside the gene matches: 6. CDR1 is SGHVS, CDR2 FNYEAQ, per germline. CDR3 length equals 15 residues. The CDR3 DNA is TGTGCCAGCAGCTTACAGGACAGGGCGAACTACGAGCAGTACTTC. Encoded protein: CASSLQDRANYEQYF.

The chain recombines TRBV27 with TRBJ2-7; D is perhaps TRBD1 (5 bases). The CDR3 spans 17 residues. V was pared by 2 bases and J by 0 bases, with 17 bases between. The germline CDR1 and CDR2 sequences are MNHEY and SMNVEV (reference sequence). CDR3 bases: TGTGCCAGCAGTTTAATTAGGGGTGGCGCAGCCTCCTACGAGCAGTACTTC. Residues: CASSLIRGGAASYEQYF.

A single count supports this clone. The V gene is TRBV7-3, the J gene TRBJ2-2, with 8 positions matching TRBD1. The CDR3 totals 14 residues. Germline trimming cut 5 bases from V and 7 bases from J; bases unmatched to any gene: 6. Germline CDR1 reads SGHTA; CDR2 reads FQGTGA. The CDR3 loop is CASSRAGGNGELFF. CDR3 DNA sequence: TGTGCCAGCAGCCGGGCAGGGGGCAACGGGGAGCTGTTTTTT.

This clone showed up just once. The rearrangement uses TRBV11-3 and TRBJ2-1; D remains ambiguous. CDR1 is SGHNT, CDR2 YENEEA, per germline. V was cut by 1 base and J by 5 bases, with 9 bases left in between. The CDR3 consists of 14 residues. The CDR3 region is CASSLGGYNNEQFF. The DNA for the CDR3 is TGTGCCAGCAGCTTAGGCGGCTACAACAATGAGCAGTTCTTC.

This sequence joins TRBV6-5 and TRBJ2-6, with a possible D match to TRBD2 (5 bases). The germline CDR1 and CDR2 sequences are MNHEY and SVGAGI. CDR3 length: 16 residues. Trimming took off 2 bases at V and 1 base at J, with 9 bases between the two ends. The CDR3 coding sequence is TGTGCCAGCAGTTACCAGCGGTTTTCTGGGGCCAACGTCCTGACTTTC. As protein: CASSYQRFSGANVLTF.

The chain carries TRBV7-2 and TRBJ2-1; 9 bases are a match to TRBD2. This CDR3 region has 15 residues. The V gene's germline CDR1 is SGHTA and CDR2 FQGNSA. The V segment lost 6 bases and the J segment 6 bases; nucleotides outside the gene matches: 9. The CDR3 sequence: CASRPAGGLFNEQFF. The CDR3 DNA reads as TGTGCCAGCAGACCTGCGGGGGGGCTTTTCAATGAGCAGTTCTTC.

This chain links TRBV10-3 with TRBJ2-6, with 8 bases that match TRBD1. This CDR3 contains 16 residues. The V gene's germline CDR1 is ENHRY and CDR2 SYGVKD. Trimming cost V 6 bases and J 1 base; bases outside gene matches: 5. The CDR3 DNA sequence: TGTGCCATCAGGTCGACAGGGGTGTCTGGGGCCAACGTCCTGACTTTC. Its protein product is CAIRSTGVSGANVLTF.

The rearrangement joins TRBV30 to TRBJ1-1; D might be TRBD1 (5 bases). The CDR3 loop spans 11 amino acids. Between the trimmed V and J ends, which lost 4 bases and 8 bases, there was a span of 11 bases. Germline CDR1 GTSNPN, CDR2 SVGIG (reference sequence). DNA for the CDR3: TGTGCCTGGACCTCTAAGGGGGAAGCTTTCTTT. Protein product: CAWTSKGEAFF.

The J gene is TRBJ1-3, the V gene TRBV6-4, with a weak D call TRBD1 (6 bases). V lost 7 bases and J 3 bases, leaving 16 bases between the germline ends. The germline V gene has CDR1 MRHNA and CDR2 SNTAGT. The CDR3 length is 15 residues. For the CDR3, the DNA is TGTGCCAGCATCGAGGGGGTTCTTTATGGAAACACCATATATTTT. Encoded protein: CASIEGVLYGNTIYF.

The chain recombines TRBV21-1 with TRBJ2-7; the D call TRBD2 from the table was never checked on the DNA. TRBV21-1 represents a pseudogene. The CDR3 consists of 18 residues. CDR3: CASHPWTSGGPISYEQYF. Written as DNA, the CDR3 is TGTGCCAGCCACCCCTGGACTAGCGGGGGCCCTATCTCCTACGAGCAGTACTTC.

V usage is TRBV7-6 and J usage is TRBJ1-6; 8 nucleotides line up with TRBD1. The CDR3 totals 18 residues. CDR1 and CDR2 (germline): SGHVS, FNYEAQ. Losses at the gene ends were 3 bases for V and 3 bases for J; bases not matched to a gene: 10. CDR3: CASSFSSDRGIYNSPLHF. Here the CDR3 DNA reads TGTGCCAGCAGCTTTAGTAGTGACAGGGGCATCTATAATTCACCCCTCCACTTT.

CDR3 nucleotides: TGTGCCAGCAGTTTGGACAGGACCGGCTACACCTTC. Translating it yields CASSLDRTGYTF. The rearrangement joins TRBV6-5 to TRBJ1-2, with 7 positions matching TRBD1. Per germline, CDR1 MNHEY and CDR2 SVGAGI. The trim removed 4 bases at V and 8 bases at J, leaving 4 bases unmatched. This CDR3 spans 12 amino acids.

This chain links TRBV19 with TRBJ1-1; TRBD1 might be the D (6 bases). The V gene lost 10 bases and the J gene lost 1 base, with 13 bases spanning the gap. The CDR3 runs 13 residues. The germline CDR1 and CDR2 sequences are LNHDA and SQIVND (reference sequence). For the CDR3, the DNA is TGTGCCACATCAGGGGCTCGGAACACTGAAGCTTTCTTT. Translation: CATSGARNTEAFF.

This clone was seen a handful of times. The chain carries TRBV7-9 and TRBJ2-7; 7 bases are a match to TRBD1. The CDR3 loop spans 16 amino acids. CDR1 is SEHNR and CDR2 is FQNEAQ in the germline V gene (reference sequence). Trimming took 4 bases from V and 1 from J; bases not matched to a gene: 10. CDR3 nucleotide sequence: TGTGCCAGCAGCTCCTCCCGACAGGGACGGTCCTACGAGCAGTACTTC. As protein: CASSSSRQGRSYEQYF.